This TCR beta chain stems from a study of metastatic and nonmetastatic thyroid tumors. This clone was counted only a few times. A read error may produce the germline difference seen at one junction end. Until they underwent thyroid surgery, no patient had received any treatment. From the PCR reads, TCRdb re-called clones with MiXCR. The sample has about 15,000 clones; 30% to 35% are singletons. This CDR3 region has 14 residues. CDR1 SNHLY and CDR2 FYNNEI come from the germline V gene. The clonotype comes from a female donor with papillary thyroid cancer or a benign thyroid nodule (not recorded which). Some clones in this sample may be carry-over from other donors' samples. This sequence joins TRBV2 and TRBJ2-7; no reliable D call. Specimen: blood. CDR3 amino acids: CASSEVSFVFEQYF. CDR3 nucleotide sequence: TGCGCCAGCAGTGAAGTCTCGTTCGTGTTTGAGCAGTACTTC. The full variable domain, with the rest looked up from reference TRBV2 and TRBJ2-7, is EPEVTQTPSHQVTQMGQEVILRCVPISNHLYFYWYRQILGQKVEFLVSFYNNEISEKSEIFDDQFSVERPDGSNFTLKIRSTKLEDSAMYFCASSEVSFVFEQYFGPGTRLTVT.